This note documents a single T cell receptor beta chain sequence. This sample is part of a study of blood T cell repertoires in COVID-19. Trimming stripped 7 bases from V and 2 bases from J, with 3 bases between. The CDR3 is made up of 10 amino acids. Per germline, CDR1 SNHLY and CDR2 FYNNEI. Assay used: immunoSEQ multiplex PCR; TCRdb lists only in-frame clones, some missing. The repertoire holds hundreds of thousands of clones, with around 88% as singletons. The Seattle patients, enrolled during active infection, were followed longitudinally. This receptor was obtained from a woman aged 25 to 45 with COVID-19, enrolled during active disease. Sequencing was done on a sample of peripheral blood. The V gene is TRBV2, the J gene TRBJ2-7, with unresolved D. The CDR3 region has the DNA TGTGCCAGCATCGCCTACGAGCAGTACGTC. The encoded protein is CASIAYEQYV.